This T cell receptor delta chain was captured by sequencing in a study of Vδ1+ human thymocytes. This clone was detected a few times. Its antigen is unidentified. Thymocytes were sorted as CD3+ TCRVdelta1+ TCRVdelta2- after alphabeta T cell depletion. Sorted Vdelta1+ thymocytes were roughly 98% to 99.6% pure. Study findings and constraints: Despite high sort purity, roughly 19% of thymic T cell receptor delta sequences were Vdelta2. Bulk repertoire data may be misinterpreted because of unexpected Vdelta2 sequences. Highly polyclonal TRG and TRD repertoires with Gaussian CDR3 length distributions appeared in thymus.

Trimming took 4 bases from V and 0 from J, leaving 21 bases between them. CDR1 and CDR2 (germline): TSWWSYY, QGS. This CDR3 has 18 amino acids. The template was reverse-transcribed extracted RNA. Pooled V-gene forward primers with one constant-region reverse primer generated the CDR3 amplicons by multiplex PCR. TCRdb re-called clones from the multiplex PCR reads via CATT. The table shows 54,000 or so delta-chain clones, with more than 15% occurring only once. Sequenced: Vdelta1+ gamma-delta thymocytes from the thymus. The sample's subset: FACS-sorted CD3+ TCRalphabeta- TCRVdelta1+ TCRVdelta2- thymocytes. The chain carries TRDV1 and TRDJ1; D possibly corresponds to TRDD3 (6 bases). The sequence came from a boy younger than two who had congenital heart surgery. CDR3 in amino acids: CALGAQRGVGGNTDKLIF. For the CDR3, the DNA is TGTGCTCTTGGGGCCCAGAGGGGAGTGGGGGGAAACACCGATAAACTCATCTTT.